The 20 T cell receptor beta chains below come from one sample, sequenced in a study of blood T cell repertoires in COVID-19. Clones were read by immunoSEQ multiplex PCR, and TCRdb kept only the in-frame ones, dropping some. The sample lists nearly 50,000 clones; approximately 90% were seen once. The sequenced material came from peripheral blood. These receptors were taken from a woman older than 75 with COVID-19, enrolled during active disease.

The chain is built from TRBV27 and TRBJ2-4, with D possibly TRBD1 on 6 matching bases. The CDR3 covers 14 residues. V was clipped by 0 bases and J by 3 bases, with 6 bases between them. CDR1 is MNHEY and CDR2 is SMNVEV in the germline V gene (reference sequence). The CDR3 region is CASSLSRGKNIQYF. CDR3 DNA sequence: TGTGCCAGCAGTTTATCCAGGGGCAAAAACATTCAGTACTTC.

This chain links TRBV19 with TRBJ1-3, with a possible D match to TRBD1 (6 bases). CDR1 is LNHDA and CDR2 is SQIVND in the germline V gene (reference sequence). The CDR3 length is 14 residues. V was trimmed by 10 bases and J by 2 bases, leaving 15 bases between them. CDR3 DNA: TGTGCCACCAAGGACAGCCGAACTGGAAACACCATATATTTT. It translates to CATKDSRTGNTIYF.

This clone was picked up a small number of times. V is TRBV18 and J is TRBJ2-7, with TRBD1 matching 11 bases. The CDR3 totals 17 residues. Unmatched junction bases numbered 10, after V lost 3 bases and J lost 3 bases. Germline lookup yields CDR1 KGHSH and CDR2 LQKENI. CDR3 DNA sequence: TGTGCCAGCTCACCGGTTTCGGGGACAGGGGGTTTCTACGAGCAGTACTTC. The encoded protein is CASSPVSGTGGFYEQYF.

This chain connects TRBV6-5 to TRBJ1-5; tentatively, D is TRBD1 (6 bases). The CDR3 has 14 amino acids. V gave up 6 bases and J gave up 7 bases, with 16 bases separating them. The V gene's germline CDR1 is MNHEY and CDR2 SVGAGI. The CDR3 loop reads CASSLKGVGQPQHF. CDR3 bases: TGTGCCAGCAGCCTTAAGGGGGTAGGGCAGCCCCAGCATTTT.

The chain uses TRBV3-1 (or the pseudogene TRBV3-2) and TRBJ2-1, with TRBD1 matching 7 bases. The CDR3 spans 15 residues. Germline V lookup: CDR1 LGHDT, CDR2 YNNKEL (reference sequence). The junction had 5 bases not matched to a gene; V was cut back by 4 bases and J by 2 bases. The CDR3 region has the DNA TGTGCCAGCAGCCCCGGGACAGAAACCTACAATGAGCAGTTCTTC. Translating it yields CASSPGTETYNEQFF.

This clone has just one count. V is TRBV6-5 and J is TRBJ2-1; D remains ambiguous. The CDR3 sequence is 15 residues long. From germline, CDR1 is MNHEY and CDR2 SVGAGI. V lost 0 bases and J 2 bases, leaving 8 bases between the germline ends. CDR3 protein: CASSYSERTYNEQFF. DNA of the CDR3: TGTGCCAGCAGTTACTCAGAGCGAACCTACAATGAGCAGTTCTTC.

V and J are TRBV7-2 and TRBJ1-2, with D unclear. Trimming left V 1 base short and J 4 bases short, with 7 bases between. The germline V gene has CDR1 SGHTA and CDR2 FQGNSA. This CDR3 contains 13 residues. CDR3 DNA sequence: TGTGCCAGCAGCTTAGGGCGGGTCTATGGCTACACCTTC. It specifies CASSLGRVYGYTF. Combining the CDR3 with reference TRBV7-2 and TRBJ1-2 gives the whole variable domain GAGVSQSPSNKVTEKGKDVELRCDPISGHTALYWYRQSLGQGLEFLIYFQGNSAPDKSGLPSDRFSAERTGGSVSTLTIQRTQQEDSAVYLCASSLGRVYGYTFGSGTRLTVV.

Remarks on this clone: The junction does not match germline at one end; this may be a read error. The chain combines TRBV2 with TRBJ2-7, with 14 bases that match TRBD2. This CDR3 comprises 13 residues. CDR1 SNHLY and CDR2 FYNNEI come from the germline V gene. The CDR3 loop is CASRPGLAGDSTF. The CDR3 DNA follows: TGTGCCAGCAGGCCGGGACTAGCGGGGGACTCCACCTTC. Combining the CDR3 with reference TRBV2 and TRBJ2-7 gives the whole variable domain EPEVTQTPSHQVTQMGQEVILRCVPISNHLYFYWYRQILGQKVEFLVSFYNNEISEKSEIFDDQFSVERPDGSNFTLKIRSTKLEDSAMYFCASRPGLAGDSTFGPGTRLTVT.

J is TRBJ1-4 and V is TRBV18; TRBD1 matches at 7 bases. After removal of 8 bases from V and 5 bases from J, the junction contained 5 bases not matched to a gene. Germline V gene data show CDR1 as KGHSH and CDR2 as LQKENI. This CDR3 is 13 amino acids long. CDR3 in amino acids: CASAGGINEKLFF. CDR3 in DNA: TGTGCCAGCGCAGGGGGGATAAATGAAAAACTGTTTTTT.

The chain recombines TRBV7-2 with TRBJ2-7; 7 bases are shared with TRBD2. The V and J ends lost 6 bases and 6 bases, in that order; junction bases with no gene match: 14. Germline V lookup: CDR1 SGHTA, CDR2 FQGNSA. This CDR3 contains 15 residues. CDR3 coding DNA: TGTGCCAGCAGGGGGCGGGGGAGCCCCACCGGCGAGCAGTACTTC. Amino acid sequence: CASRGRGSPTGEQYF.

The CDR3 spells CASIAKERTSGTGELFF. In DNA, the CDR3 is TGTGCCAGCATTGCCAAAGAGCGGACTAGCGGCACCGGGGAGCTGTTTTTT. This sequence joins TRBV7-9 and TRBJ2-2, with 10 bases matching TRBD2. The CDR3 runs to 17 residues. Germline V lookup: CDR1 SEHNR, CDR2 FQNEAQ (reference sequence). The ends lost 7 bases at V and 4 bases at J; junction bases unmatched: 12.

V and J are TRBV6-5 and TRBJ1-1; TRBD1 matches 8 bases. The germline CDR1 and CDR2 sequences are MNHEY and SVGAGI. This CDR3 region has 15 residues. Losses at the gene ends were 4 bases for V and 1 base for J; bases not matched to a gene: 5. The CDR3 here is CASSSTGTGNTEAFF. The CDR3 nucleotides are TGTGCCAGCAGTTCCACCGGGACAGGGAACACTGAAGCTTTCTTT.

J is TRBJ2-7 and V is TRBV9; the match to TRBD2 covers 12 bases. Trimming cost V 3 bases and J 0 bases; bases outside gene matches: 4. The CDR3 extends over 16 amino acids. Per the germline V gene, CDR1 is SGDLS and CDR2 is YYNGEE. The CDR3 DNA reads TGTGCCAGCAGCGAGGGGGGACTAGCGGGCTCCTACGAGCAGTACTTC. Residues: CASSEGGLAGSYEQYF.

The rearrangement links TRBV24-1 to TRBJ2-5; D unclear. Trimming cost V 4 bases and J 7 bases, with 9 bases left between them. The germline CDR1 and CDR2 sequences are KGHDR and SFDVKD. The CDR3 is made up of 12 amino acids. In DNA form, the CDR3 reads TGTGCCACCAGTGACCCCCTTAGGACCCAGTACTTC. It encodes CATSDPLRTQYF.

This clone appeared a few times. The chain is built from TRBV18 and TRBJ2-7; D gene unclear. The germline V gene has CDR1 KGHSH and CDR2 LQKENI. Deletions cut 3 bases from V and 0 bases from J, with 18 bases between. The CDR3 sequence is 17 residues long. CDR3: CASSPGTSAFRSYEQYF. The CDR3 DNA sequence: TGTGCCAGCTCACCTGGTACCAGCGCATTTCGCTCCTACGAGCAGTACTTC.

This chain joins TRBV5-1 and TRBJ1-1; 7 bases map to TRBD1. CDR1 is SGHRS, CDR2 YFSETQ, per germline. The CDR3 is 14 amino acids. Trimming took 4 bases from V and 2 from J; bases not matched to a gene: 5. CDR3 nucleotides: TGCGCCAGCAGCCTTACAGGGGACAACACTGAAGCTTTCTTT. This codes for CASSLTGDNTEAFF. Supplemented by reference TRBV5-1 and TRBJ1-1, the full variable domain reads KAGVTQTPRYLIKTRGQQVTLSCSPISGHRSVSWYQQTPGQGLQFLFEYFSETQRNKGNFPGRFSGRQFSNSRSEMNVSTLELGDSALYLCASSLTGDNTEAFFGQGTRLTVV.

The chain employs TRBV5-1 and TRBJ1-5; tentatively, D is TRBD1 (5 bases). Germline lookup yields CDR1 SGHRS and CDR2 YFSETQ. The CDR3 has 14 residues. Trimming removed 2 bases at V and 4 bases at J, with 10 bases between. CDR3 region: CASSFWAGNQPQHF. In DNA, the CDR3 is TGCGCCAGCAGCTTTTGGGCAGGGAATCAGCCCCAGCATTTT.

The chain uses TRBV3-1 (or the pseudogene TRBV3-2) and TRBJ1-2, with D unclear. Per germline, CDR1 LGHDT and CDR2 YNNKEL (reference sequence). With 3 bases removed from V and 8 bases from J, the gap between germline ends came to 13 bases. CDR3 size: 13 residues. For the CDR3, the DNA is TGTGCCAGCAGCCACACCCGTGAGGGAGGCTACACCTTC. Translated: CASSHTREGGYTF.

The genes are TRBV7-8 and TRBJ2-7; 7 bases align to TRBD1. J was trimmed by 1 base and V by 5 bases; bases with no gene match: 11. CDR1 SGHVS and CDR2 FQNEAQ come from the germline V gene. CDR3 length: 16 residues. CDR3 sequence reads: CASSPKRDRASYEQYF. CDR3 bases: TGTGCCAGCAGCCCGAAAAGAGACAGGGCATCCTACGAGCAGTACTTC.

The gene calls are TRBV7-9 and TRBJ2-5, with 8 bases identical to TRBD1. Germline values: CDR1 SEHNR, CDR2 FQNEAQ (reference sequence). CDR3 length: 16 amino acids. With 5 bases clipped from V and 3 bases from J, the junction kept 11 bases outside the gene matches. CDR3 amino acids: CASSAYRDRYKETQYF. The CDR3 DNA is TGTGCCAGCAGCGCATACCGGGACAGGTACAAAGAGACCCAGTACTTC.